This is a list of T cell receptor beta chains from one sample in a study of blood T cell repertoires in COVID-19. Measured with immunoSEQ multiplex PCR; TCRdb has only the in-frame clones, and not every one. The sample lists some 490,000 clones, approximately 85% occurring once. Sequenced sample: peripheral blood. Receptors were obtained from a human donor in a cohort sampled during active COVID-19. The CDR3 runs from the conserved cysteine through the conserved F or W. D genes are given only for firm matches. Some rows mark clone size as missing; the rest say once, few, many or name a class of expanded clone.

TGTGCCAGCAGCTTAGGACAAGAAAGCTACGAGCAGTACTTC CASSLGQESYEQYF TRBJ2-7 NA TRBV7-8 NA
TGTGCCAGCAGCCTCGGACAGATCACTGAAGCTTTCTTT CASSLGQITEAFF TRBJ1-1 NA TRBV28 NA
TGTGCCAGCAGTTACTCGTCGGGGGGGGCGAACACTGAAGCTTTCTTT CASSYSSGGANTEAFF TRBJ1-1 NA TRBV6-5 NA
TGTGCCAGCAGCTTGGCCAAGGGGGGGCTGAGTGGCTACACCTTC CASSLAKGGLSGYTF TRBJ1-2 NA TRBV5-6 NA
TGTGCCTGGAGTGCCGGGACAGCGGGAAAACTGTTTTTT CAWSAGTAGKLFF TRBJ1-4 TRBD1 TRBV30 NA
TGTGCCAGCAGCCCCGGGACACCCCAATCGGATTCACCCCTCCACTTT CASSPGTPQSDSPLHF TRBJ1-6 NA TRBV7-9 NA
TGCGCCAGCAGCGTCACAGGGGGTCTTGAAAAACTGTTTTTT CASSVTGGLEKLFF TRBJ1-4 TRBD1 TRBV5-1 NA
TGTGCCAGCAGCTTAGGGCTAGCGGGAACAGATACGCAGTATTTT CASSLGLAGTDTQYF TRBJ2-3 TRBD2 TRBV7-9 NA
TGCGCCAGCAGCCAAGGACCTATCCGGGGACAGGGGGATGAAAAACTGTTTTTT CASSQGPIRGQGDEKLFF TRBJ1-4 TRBD1 TRBV4-1 NA
TGTGCCAGCAGTTACTCGTCAGGGAGGAATGAGCAGTTCTTC CASSYSSGRNEQFF TRBJ2-1 NA TRBV6-6 NA
TGTGCCAGCAGCTCAGGTCCCGGGACAGGGGTCGAGACCCAGTACTTC CASSSGPGTGVETQYF TRBJ2-5 TRBD1 TRBV7-3 NA
TGCGCCAGCACCCGGACTAGCGGGATAATGGCCGGGGAGCTGTTTTTT CASTRTSGIMAGELFF TRBJ2-2 TRBD2 TRBV5-1 few
TGTGCCAGCAGTTACTCGAATAAGGGACAGTCGTCTGTGGCTTTCTTT CASSYSNKGQSSVAFF TRBJ1-1 TRBD1 TRBV6-5 NA
TGTGCCAGTAGCACCACTAGCGGCCTCACAGATACGCAGTATTTT CASSTTSGLTDTQYF TRBJ2-3 TRBD2 TRBV19 NA
TGTGCCAGCACAACTCCGGGACTAGCGACAGACAATGAGCAGTTCTTC CASTTPGLATDNEQFF TRBJ2-1 TRBD2 TRBV5-4 NA
TGTGCCAGCAGTAGGATTTCTAGCGGGAGGTGGGGCACAGATACGCAGTATTTT CASSRISSGRWGTDTQYF TRBJ2-3 TRBD2 TRBV7-2 NA
TGTGCCAGCAGTGAATGGACAGTACCATCTGGGGCCAACGTCCTGACTTTC CASSEWTVPSGANVLTF TRBJ2-6 NA TRBV25-1 NA
TGTGCCAGCAGCTTATCAAGAGAGGACACAGATACGCAGTATTTT CASSLSREDTDTQYF TRBJ2-3 NA TRBV7-3 NA
TGTGCCAGCAGCGTAGGGCCTAGCGGGGCCTACGAGCAGTACTTC CASSVGPSGAYEQYF TRBJ2-7 TRBD2 TRBV9 NA
TGTGCCACCAGCCCCCGACAGGGGAGCAATCAGCCCCAGCATTTT CATSPRQGSNQPQHF TRBJ1-5 TRBD1 TRBV15 NA
TGTGCTAGCAGCCGAAGCGACAGGGGGATGGTGAGCAATCAGCCCCAGCATTTT CASSRSDRGMVSNQPQHF TRBJ1-5 TRBD1 TRBV7-7 few
TGTGCCAGTAGTCCCTCCGGGACTAGCGGGGCCACAGATACGCAGTATTTT CASSPSGTSGATDTQYF TRBJ2-3 TRBD2 TRBV19 few
TGCGCCAGCAGCCAAAATCCCGGGGCACAGGGCGAACAGCCCCAGCATTTT CASSQNPGAQGEQPQHF TRBJ1-5 NA TRBV5-1 once
TGTGCCACCTCGAACTTAGCGGGCGTCTCCTACAATGAGCAGTTCTTC CATSNLAGVSYNEQFF TRBJ2-1 TRBD2 TRBV15 NA
TGTGCCAGCAGCCCAATCGGGACTAGCGGAGGAACTAGCACAGATACGCAGTATTTT CASSPIGTSGGTSTDTQYF TRBJ2-3 TRBD2 TRBV5-4 NA
TGCGCCAGCAGCTCACGACGGGCGGGTGGCTACACCTTC CASSSRRAGGYTF TRBJ1-2 NA TRBV10-1 NA
TGCAGCGTTGACACAGGGACTAACTATGGCTACACCTTC CSVDTGTNYGYTF TRBJ1-2 NA TRBV29-1 NA
TGCGCCAGCAGCCAAGAAGGGACTAGCGGGGTGAGCTCCTACGAGCAGTACTTC CASSQEGTSGVSSYEQYF TRBJ2-7 TRBD2 TRBV4-1 NA
TGCGCCAGCAGTGAGCCGGGACTAGCGGGAAATGGGCAGTTCTTC CASSEPGLAGNGQFF TRBJ2-1 TRBD2 TRBV10-2 NA
TGCGCCAGTGGGACACAAACGGAATCACCCCTCCACTTT CASGTQTESPLHF TRBJ1-6 NA TRBV5-1 NA
TGTGCCATCACCCCCCAGGTGAATAATTCACCCCTCCACTTT CAITPQVNNSPLHF TRBJ1-6 NA TRBV10-3 NA
TGTGCCAGCAGTTACTCTGGCCACACAGATACGCAGTATTTT CASSYSGHTDTQYF TRBJ2-3 NA TRBV6-5 NA
TGTGCCTTCGCAGAGGCTCCTAATGAAAAACTGTTTTTT CAFAEAPNEKLFF TRBJ1-4 NA TRBV30 NA
TGTGCCAGCAGTGACAGGGGGGACTATGGCTACACCTTC CASSDRGDYGYTF TRBJ1-2 TRBD1 TRBV6-1 few
TGTGCCAGCACCATTGACAGGGATAACACCGGGGAGCTGTTTTTT CASTIDRDNTGELFF TRBJ2-2 TRBD1 TRBV28 NA
TGTGCCTGCTCCCGGCAGGCGACCTACGAGCAGTACTTC CACSRQATYEQYF TRBJ2-7 NA TRBV19 NA
TGTGCCAGCAGCTTAGAGGGGGGACAGGCATACTCCGGCACTGAAGCTTTCTTT CASSLEGGQAYSGTEAFF TRBJ1-1 TRBD1 TRBV11-3 NA
TGTGCCAGCAGTGAACGCAGGGTCACTGAAGCTTTCTTT CASSERRVTEAFF TRBJ1-1 NA TRBV2 NA
TGTGCCAGCAGTTTAAGTCGGACAGGAACTGAAGCTTTCTTT CASSLSRTGTEAFF TRBJ1-1 TRBD1 TRBV27 NA
TGTGCCAGCAGCCCCCGGACTAGCGGGAGGGGTAACAATGAGCAGTTCTTC CASSPRTSGRGNNEQFF TRBJ2-1 TRBD2 TRBV7-3 NA
TGTGCCAGCAGCGTAGCTAACAGGGGGCAAGGGTATGGCTACACCTTC CASSVANRGQGYGYTF TRBJ1-2 TRBD1 TRBV9 NA
TGTGCCAGCCCCGCCCCCGCGTCACCCCTCCACTTT CASPAPASPLHF TRBJ1-6 NA TRBV18 NA
TGTGCCAGCAGTTCCGGCCGGGATTATGGCTACACCTTC CASSSGRDYGYTF TRBJ1-2 NA TRBV7-9 NA
TGTGCCAGCAGCCCGGACAATAACTATGGCTACACCTTC CASSPDNNYGYTF TRBJ1-2 NA TRBV7-2 once
TGTGCCACCAGCAGAGATCCGGGAGCAGCCTACGAGCAGTACTTC CATSRDPGAAYEQYF TRBJ2-7 NA TRBV15 NA
TGTGCCAGCAGCACCCCCGGGACAGGGGCCTACAATGAGCAGTTCTTC CASSTPGTGAYNEQFF TRBJ2-1 TRBD1 TRBV7-3 NA
TGCGCCAGCAGGATCGGGACTAGCGGGAGTGGGGAGACCCAGTACTTC CASRIGTSGSGETQYF TRBJ2-5 TRBD2 TRBV5-1 NA
TGTGCCAGCAGTTCAACAGAGTATCAGCCCCAGCATTTT CASSSTEYQPQHF TRBJ1-5 NA TRBV6-5 NA
TGTGCCAGCTCACCACCGACCCAGGGTGAAGCTTTCTTT CASSPPTQGEAFF TRBJ1-1 NA TRBV18 NA
TGTGCCAGCAGTTTCCACGGGATTAGGACCCAGTACTTC CASSFHGIRTQYF TRBJ2-5 NA TRBV28 NA
TGTGCCAGCAGTCGGGGGCGAGGGACAGGGGCCTCCTACGAGCAGTACTTC CASSRGRGTGASYEQYF TRBJ2-7 TRBD1 TRBV28 NA
TGTGCCAGCAGGAGAGGGGGCGGTGCTGATGGCTACACCTTC CASRRGGGADGYTF TRBJ1-2 TRBD1 TRBV6-5 NA
TGTGCCAGCAGCCTTCGGGGGGCCCAAGAGACCCAGTACTTC CASSLRGAQETQYF TRBJ2-5 NA TRBV6-5 NA
TGCGCCAGCAGCTGGACCGGGACAGGGGACACCGGGGAGCTGTTTTTT CASSWTGTGDTGELFF TRBJ2-2 TRBD1 TRBV5-1 NA
TGTGCCAGCAGCCAAGATGGCGGGCTCGAGGCTTTCTTT CASSQDGGLEAFF TRBJ1-1 NA TRBV14 NA